These 16 T cell receptor beta chains were all obtained from the same sample, sequenced in a study of T-cell reconstitution after alpha-beta-depleted transplantation in children. A library of TCRbeta sequences, prepared with unique molecular identifiers, was generated. TCRdb fed the PCR reads into MiXCR, producing one record per CDR3 protein. The sample lists approximately 240,000 distinct CDR3 sequences, about 8.8% seen once, with about 4.8% in the top ten. The source material was PBMCs from the stem cell graft donor, sampled from the stem cell graft. The receptors here all came from a human donor who donated a stem cell graft to a child with SCID.

This clonotype was counted ten times or more. The genes are TRBV12-3 or TRBV12-4 and TRBJ2-4; weak D call: TRBD1 (6 bases). The CDR3 sequence is 15 residues long. V was trimmed by 5 bases and J by 1 base, leaving 12 bases between them. The CDR3 region is CASSTQGRAKNIQYF. The CDR3 DNA reads as TGTGCCAGCAGTACGCAGGGGCGGGCCAAAAACATTCAGTACTTC.

This clonotype appeared many times. This chain uses TRBV10-3 with TRBJ2-1; 9 bases line up with TRBD2. Germline V lookup: CDR1 ENHRY, CDR2 SYGVKD. With 4 bases clipped from V and 10 bases from J, the junction kept 11 bases outside the gene matches. This CDR3 has 15 amino acids. CDR3 residues: CAISVRGGAFLEQFF. For the CDR3, the DNA is TGTGCCATCAGTGTTCGCGGGGGGGCGTTTTTAGAGCAGTTCTTC.

This clonotype was detected many times. J is TRBJ2-1 and V is TRBV20-1, with D perhaps TRBD2 (6 bases). This CDR3 contains 16 residues. The V end was cut by 5 bases, the J end by 7 bases, with 24 bases between. Germline CDR1 and CDR2: DFQATT and SNEGSKA (reference sequence). The CDR3 loop is CSAPPVGRGSGNEQFF. CDR3 DNA sequence: TGCAGTGCTCCCCCCGTCGGCCGGGGGAGCGGGAATGAGCAGTTCTTC.

This clonotype was picked up many times. The CDR3 is CASSFDKAAETQYF. In DNA form, the CDR3 reads TGCGCCAGCAGCTTTGACAAAGCCGCGGAGACCCAGTACTTC. The V call is TRBV5-1, the J call TRBJ2-5; D is ambiguous. Germline V lookup: CDR1 SGHRS, CDR2 YFSETQ. This CDR3 is 14 amino acids long. V was trimmed by 2 bases and J by 5 bases, leaving 13 bases between them. The whole variable domain, remainder taken from reference TRBV5-1 and TRBJ2-5, is KAGVTQTPRYLIKTRGQQVTLSCSPISGHRSVSWYQQTPGQGLQFLFEYFSETQRNKGNFPGRFSGRQFSNSRSEMNVSTLELGDSALYLCASSFDKAAETQYFGPGTRLLVL.

This clonotype was seen more than once but under ten times. The rearrangement links TRBV9 to TRBJ2-1, with a possible D match to TRBD2 (6 bases). Germline loops: CDR1 SGDLS, CDR2 YYNGEE. The CDR3 has 15 amino acids. V was pared by 4 bases and J by 9 bases, with 20 bases between. The chain's CDR3 is CASSPTGGPGGEQFF. The CDR3 region has the DNA TGTGCCAGCAGCCCTACGGGTGGGCCCGGGGGTGAGCAGTTCTTC.

This clonotype came up many times. This rearrangement joins TRBV20-1 to TRBJ1-1; a weak D match, TRBD1 (5 bases). Germline V CDR1 and CDR2: DFQATT, SNEGSKA (reference sequence). Trimming left V 4 bases short and J 6 bases short, with 15 bases between. This CDR3 comprises 13 residues. The CDR3 spells CSAKSTGPAEAFF. CDR3 coding DNA: TGCAGTGCTAAGTCTACAGGCCCCGCTGAAGCTTTCTTT.

The genes are TRBV7-2 and TRBJ1-1; D remains ambiguous. V dropped 5 bases and J dropped 6 bases, with 13 bases sitting between them. This CDR3 is 13 amino acids long. Germline loops: CDR1 SGHTA, CDR2 FQGNSA. CDR3 loop: CASSLTHPAEAFF. CDR3 nucleotides: TGTGCCAGCAGCCTAACTCACCCCGCTGAAGCTTTCTTT.

This clonotype was detected only a few times. The chain employs TRBV11-2 and TRBJ2-6; no reliable D call. There are 16 residues in the CDR3. V shed 1 base and J shed 3 bases, with 10 bases lying between them. CDR1 is SGHAT and CDR2 is FQNNGV in the germline V gene. The CDR3 sequence is CASSLVVRVGANVLTF. The CDR3 bases are TGTGCCAGCAGCTTAGTAGTCCGGGTTGGGGCCAACGTCCTGACTTTC.

Concerning this clonotype: Possible read error: a much larger clone is one base away. The J gene is TRBJ1-2, the V gene TRBV28, with D maybe TRBD1 (6 bases). V was clipped by 8 bases and J by 4 bases, with 20 bases between them. CDR3 length equals 15 residues. CDR1 and CDR2 from the germline V gene are MDHEN and SYDVKM. The DNA of the CDR3 is TGTGCCAGCGCCCTCAACAGGGTGGAGGTCTATGGCTACACCTTC. Translating gives CASALNRVEVYGYTF.

This clonotype was observed at least ten times. This sequence joins TRBV27 and TRBJ2-7; no clear D. The CDR3 runs to 13 residues. Looked up from germline, CDR1 is MNHEY and CDR2 is SMNVEV (reference sequence). V lost 3 bases, J lost 6 bases, and 12 bases lay in between. CDR3 bases: TGTGCCAGCAGTTTTGTAGGGAACGCCGAGCAGTACTTC. Protein: CASSFVGNAEQYF.

This clonotype was seen ten or more times. V and J are TRBV29-1 and TRBJ2-1, with a possible D match to TRBD1 (5 bases). From germline, CDR1 is SQVTM and CDR2 ANQGSEA. Trimming removed 7 bases from V and 7 bases from J, with 14 bases in between. The CDR3 loop spans 12 amino acids. CDR3 residues: CSAWGSKNEQFF. The CDR3 DNA reads TGCAGCGCCTGGGGCAGTAAGAATGAGCAGTTCTTC.

This clonotype was recorded at least ten times. The J gene is TRBJ1-3, the V gene TRBV14; no firm D call. Germline CDR1 SGHDN, CDR2 FVKESK. The V and J ends lost 8 bases and 4 bases respectively, with 9 bases between them. This CDR3 comprises 12 residues. The CDR3 loop is CASGVRGNTIYF. In DNA form, the CDR3 reads TGTGCCAGCGGGGTGCGCGGAAACACCATATATTTT.

This clonotype has a count of ten or more. The CDR3: CASSVGSGDGNTIYF. Written as DNA, the CDR3 is TGTGCCAGCAGCGTGGGATCGGGGGATGGAAACACCATATATTTT. The V and J genes are TRBV9 and TRBJ1-3; D possibly corresponds to TRBD1 (5 bases). Deletions cut 2 bases from V and 3 bases from J, with 12 bases between. Looked up from germline, CDR1 is SGDLS and CDR2 is YYNGEE. The CDR3 extends over 15 amino acids.

Many counts were recorded for this clonotype. This chain connects TRBV20-1 to TRBJ2-7; D not certain. CDR1 is DFQATT and CDR2 is SNEGSKA in the germline V gene (reference sequence). Between the trimmed V and J ends, which lost 0 bases and 3 bases, there was a span of 12 bases. This CDR3 contains 14 residues. The CDR3 is CSARDPRIDYEQYF. CDR3 nucleotides: TGCAGTGCTAGAGACCCGCGTATTGACTACGAGCAGTACTTC.

About this clonotype: A much larger clone differs from this one at a single base, so this may be a read error. The conserved phenylalanine or tryptophan normally closing the CDR3 is absent here, so this likely arose from a read error. The chain joins TRBV3-1 to TRBJ1-6; TRBD1 might be the D (6 bases). The germline gives CDR1 LGHDT, CDR2 YNNKEL (reference sequence). Trimming stripped 3 bases from V and 10 bases from J, with 16 bases between. CDR3 size: 15 residues. CDR3 nucleotides: TGTGCCAGCAGCCACGCAGGGGAGCGGTGGTCACCCCTCCACTTA. Translation gives CASSHAGERWSPLHL.

This clonotype showed up many times. This chain joins TRBV28 and TRBJ2-7, with TRBD2 matching 7 bases. The germline V gene has CDR1 MDHEN and CDR2 SYDVKM. The CDR3 contains 17 residues. V shed 5 bases, J shed 2 bases, and the junction held 15 bases outside the gene matches. CDR3 bases: TGTGCCAGCAGTCTGAGTAGCGGGCCTTACCAAGCCTACGAGCAGTACTTC. Protein: CASSLSSGPYQAYEQYF.